The 17 T cell receptor beta chains below were found in one sample sequenced in a study of cytomegalovirus exposure and HLA in healthy donors (dated by TCRdb to 2017 to 2019). Library preparation used the immunoSEQ multiplex PCR assay. For the multiplex PCR, a mixture combining 60 forward primers for TCR Vbeta segments and 13 reverse primers for TCR Jbeta segments was used. The table comes from immuneACCESS by way of TCRdb, which keeps in-frame sequences with V and J called. Part of the clones is missing from these tables; in studies checked, under half for an unresolved V gene and the rest for unknown reasons. For this sample the table gives 150,000 to 200,000 clones, of which 84% were detected only once. 5% to 7% of the sample comes from the top ten. Sequencing input: PBMCs. The receptors come from a man aged 50 or older in good health and CMV-seropositive.

The chain recombines TRBV27 with TRBJ2-6, with TRBD1 matching 9 bases. V lost 6 bases and J lost 0; bases outside the gene matches: 9. This CDR3 comprises 18 residues. Germline V CDR1 and CDR2: MNHEY, SMNVEV (reference sequence). CDR3 region: CASRPITGGSSGANVLTF. In DNA, the CDR3 is TGTGCCAGCAGGCCCATAACAGGGGGCAGCTCTGGGGCCAACGTCCTGACTTTC.

This clone has only one observation. V and J are TRBV5-8 and TRBJ1-2; D is ambiguous. Germline V gene data show CDR1 as SGHTS and CDR2 as YDEGEE. CDR3 size: 14 residues. The V and J ends lost 3 bases and 4 bases respectively, with 13 bases between them. The CDR3 here is CASSSTVPPYGYTF. DNA of the CDR3: TGTGCCAGCAGCTCGACTGTTCCTCCCTATGGCTACACCTTC.

For this clone: This sample includes further DNA sequences coding for the same CDR3. The V gene is TRBV10-3, the J gene TRBJ1-1; D is unresolved. Germline CDR1 ENHRY, CDR2 SYGVKD. Between the trimmed V and J ends, which lost 2 bases and 0 bases, there was a span of 4 bases. The CDR3 totals 13 residues. In DNA, the CDR3 is TGTGCCATCAGTGAGACAGTGAACACTGAAGCTTTCTTT. Amino acid sequence: CAISETVNTEAFF.

The chain has TRBV19 and TRBJ1-2; TRBD1 agrees at 8 bases. Losses at the gene ends were 7 bases for V and 7 bases for J; bases not matched to a gene: 8. This CDR3 has 13 residues. Germline V gene lookup returns CDR1 LNHDA and CDR2 SQIVND (reference sequence). In DNA, the CDR3 is TGTGCCAGTATGCCGGGACAGGTCGCTGGCTACACCTTC. It is translated as CASMPGQVAGYTF.

Comment on this clone: This specimen includes other DNA sequences encoding the same CDR3. The rearrangement links TRBV6-1 to TRBJ2-7; possibly TRBD1 for D (6 bases). This CDR3 comprises 12 residues. V was cut by 7 bases and J by 2 bases, with 9 bases left in between. Germline V gene data show CDR1 as MNHNS and CDR2 as SASEGT. The CDR3 nucleotides read TGTGCCAGCACTGGACAGCCCTACGAGCAGTACTTC. Protein product: CASTGQPYEQYF.

This rearrangement joins TRBV6-1 to TRBJ2-6; TRBD1 aligns across 9 bases. The CDR3 has 19 amino acids. Germline lookup yields CDR1 MNHNS and CDR2 SASEGT. J was trimmed by 0 bases and V by 2 bases; bases with no gene match: 8. The CDR3 sequence: CASSERPGQGFSGANVLTF. The DNA of the CDR3 is TGTGCCAGCAGTGAACGACCGGGACAGGGTTTCTCTGGGGCCAACGTCCTGACTTTC.

This sequence joins TRBV25-1 and TRBJ1-4, with 7 bases that match TRBD1. The CDR3 is 14 residues long. Losses at the gene ends were 1 base for V and 8 bases for J; bases not matched to a gene: 4. Germline V lookup: CDR1 MGHDK, CDR2 SYGVNS. CDR3 bases: TGTGCCAGCAGTGAATTAGGGGGCGAGGAAAAACTGTTTTTT. Its protein is CASSELGGEEKLFF.

The CDR3 DNA is TGTGCCAGTATCTCGACAATAAGAGAAGCTTTCTTT. Its translation: CASISTIREAFF. The chain uses TRBV19 and TRBJ1-1; D is ambiguous. This CDR3 has 12 residues. Per the germline V gene, CDR1 is LNHDA and CDR2 is SQIVND (reference sequence). Trimming removed 7 bases at V and 8 bases at J, with 14 bases between.

The rearrangement uses TRBV5-8 and TRBJ1-2; TRBD1 agrees at 8 bases. Trimming at V came to 5 bases and at J to 4 bases, leaving 10 bases not matched to a gene. Germline loops: CDR1 SGHTS, CDR2 YDEGEE. The CDR3 loop spans 15 amino acids. The CDR3 DNA reads TGTGCCAGCAGACCGGGACAGGCCCCTTCCTATGGCTACACCTTC. Protein product: CASRPGQAPSYGYTF.

J is TRBJ2-7 and V is TRBV23-1, with D perhaps matching TRBD1 (5 bases). TRBV23-1 is marked as an open reading frame, function uncertain. Trimming cost V 9 bases and J 5 bases, with 20 bases left between them. CDR3 length equals 14 residues. The DNA for the CDR3 is TGCGCCAGGTCCCCACTTGGGGCTCGGAACGAGCAGTACGTC. Encoded protein: CARSPLGARNEQYV.

The chain has TRBV7-6 and TRBJ2-1; 10 bases are a match to TRBD1. The CDR3 consists of 15 residues. The J segment lost 3 bases and the V segment lost 5 bases, leaving 4 bases of the junction unmatched. Germline CDR1 reads SGHVS; CDR2 reads FNYEAQ. CDR3: CASSPGQGSYNEQFF. The DNA of the CDR3 is TGTGCCAGCAGCCCGGGACAGGGGAGCTACAATGAGCAGTTCTTC.

The V call is TRBV5-8, the J call TRBJ2-1, with 7 bases aligning to TRBD2. The ends lost 2 bases at V and 3 bases at J; junction bases unmatched: 5. CDR1 is SGHTS and CDR2 is YDEGEE in the germline V gene. This CDR3 spans 15 amino acids. DNA for the CDR3: TGTGCCAGCAGCTTTTGGGGGGGTGACTACAATGAGCAGTTCTTC. Translating it yields CASSFWGGDYNEQFF.

The chain carries TRBV6-1 and TRBJ2-7; D may be TRBD1 (8 bases). CDR1 MNHNS and CDR2 SASEGT come from the germline V gene. V lost 4 bases and J lost 7, with 20 bases in between. The CDR3 has 15 residues. The CDR3 reads CASSAGQGGFGEQYV. Written as DNA, the CDR3 is TGTGCCAGCAGTGCTGGACAGGGAGGGTTTGGGGAGCAGTACGTC.

This clone showed up just once. The V gene is TRBV13, the J gene TRBJ2-1, with unresolved D. Germline V gives CDR1 PRHDT, CDR2 FYEKMQ (reference sequence). This CDR3 has 14 amino acids. Trimming removed 5 bases from V and 4 bases from J, with 12 bases in between. DNA for the CDR3: TGTGCCAGCAGCCCAGAGGTTGGTTACAATGAGCAGTTCTTC. Encoded protein: CASSPEVGYNEQFF.

The chain carries TRBV18 and TRBJ2-2; TRBD2 might be the D (5 bases). CDR3 size: 16 residues. In germline, CDR1 is KGHSH, CDR2 LQKENI. Trimming stripped 1 base from V and 0 bases from J, with 9 bases between. CDR3 region: CASSPLGLTNTGELFF. CDR3 in DNA: TGTGCCAGCTCACCACTCGGACTGACGAACACCGGGGAGCTGTTTTTT.

V is TRBV7-8 and J is TRBJ1-3, with 8 bases that match TRBD1. J lost 4 bases, V lost 2 bases, and 1 base had no gene match. Looked up from germline, CDR1 is SGHVS and CDR2 is FQNEAQ. The CDR3 is made up of 14 amino acids. CDR3 in amino acids: CASSLRQGGNTIYF. The CDR3 DNA reads TGTGCCAGCAGCTTAAGACAGGGGGGAAACACCATATATTTT.

Worth noting for this clone: This sample also contains other DNA sequences that code for the same CDR3. The chain links TRBV5-5 to TRBJ2-5; D gene unclear. Germline-derived CDR1 and CDR2 are SGHKS and YYEKEE (reference sequence). The CDR3 has 11 amino acids. V was shortened by 2 bases and J by 5 bases, with 4 bases between the two germline ends. This CDR3 reads CASSFGETQYF. The DNA for the CDR3 is TGTGCCAGCAGCTTCGGGGAGACCCAGTACTTC.